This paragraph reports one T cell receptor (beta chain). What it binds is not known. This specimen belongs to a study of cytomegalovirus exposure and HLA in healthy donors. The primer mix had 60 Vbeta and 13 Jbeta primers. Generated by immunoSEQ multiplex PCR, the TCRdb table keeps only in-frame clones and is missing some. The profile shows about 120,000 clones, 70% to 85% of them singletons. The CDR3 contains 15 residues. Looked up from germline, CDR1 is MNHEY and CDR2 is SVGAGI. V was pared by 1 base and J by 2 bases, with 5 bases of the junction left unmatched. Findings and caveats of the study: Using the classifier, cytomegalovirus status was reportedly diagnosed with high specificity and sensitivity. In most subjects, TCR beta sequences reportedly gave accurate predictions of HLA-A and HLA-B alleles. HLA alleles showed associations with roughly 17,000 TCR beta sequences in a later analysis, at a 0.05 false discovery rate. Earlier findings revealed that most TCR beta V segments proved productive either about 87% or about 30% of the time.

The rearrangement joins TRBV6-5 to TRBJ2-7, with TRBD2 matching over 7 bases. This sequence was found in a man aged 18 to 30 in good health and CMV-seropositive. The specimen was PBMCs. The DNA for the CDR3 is TGTGCCAGCAGTTACTGGTCTAGCGGAACCTACGAGCAGTACTTC. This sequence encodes CASSYWSSGTYEQYF.